These 2 T cell receptor beta chains originate from one sample sequenced in a study of blood T cell repertoires in COVID-19 (dated by TCRdb to the early 2020s). The receptor library was made with the immunoSEQ multiplex PCR assay. TCRdb took this table from immuneACCESS and kept in-frame rearrangements with V and J called. Such tables lack part of the clones; where checked against another copy, unresolved V genes explain under half of the gap, and the rest is unexplained. Present in this sample are 160,000 or so clones, 89% of which were seen just once. The ten largest clones capture approximately 3% of the sample. Sequenced sample: peripheral blood. The receptors were sampled from a man in his sixties with acute or convalescent COVID-19.

The chain recombines TRBV11-2 with TRBJ2-7; tentatively, D is TRBD1 (6 bases). The CDR3 extends over 14 amino acids. Germline assignment: CDR1 SGHAT and CDR2 FQNNGV. Trimming removed 4 bases from V and 1 base from J, with 11 bases in between. The CDR3 DNA reads as TGTGCCAGCAGCTCTCCGGACAGTTCCTACGAGCAGTACTTC. Translation: CASSSPDSSYEQYF.

The V call is TRBV6-5, the J call TRBJ1-4; D is uncertain. Trimming shortened V by 7 bases and J by 0 bases, and 9 bases separated the two germline ends. The germline V gene encodes CDR1 MNHEY and CDR2 SVGAGI. This CDR3 comprises 14 residues. The CDR3: CASIKTATNEKLFF. CDR3 in DNA: TGTGCCAGCATAAAGACTGCAACTAATGAAAAACTGTTTTTT.